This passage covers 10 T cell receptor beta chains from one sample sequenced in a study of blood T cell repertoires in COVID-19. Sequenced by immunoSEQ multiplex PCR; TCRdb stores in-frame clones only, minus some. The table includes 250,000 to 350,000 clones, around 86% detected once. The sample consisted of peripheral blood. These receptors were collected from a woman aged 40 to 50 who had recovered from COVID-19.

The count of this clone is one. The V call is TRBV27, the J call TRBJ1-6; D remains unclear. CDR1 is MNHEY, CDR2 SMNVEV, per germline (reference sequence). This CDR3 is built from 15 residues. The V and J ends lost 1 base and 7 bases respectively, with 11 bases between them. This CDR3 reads CASSLLGSGNSPLHF. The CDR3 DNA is TGTGCCAGCAGTTTATTGGGGAGTGGGAATTCACCCCTCCACTTT.

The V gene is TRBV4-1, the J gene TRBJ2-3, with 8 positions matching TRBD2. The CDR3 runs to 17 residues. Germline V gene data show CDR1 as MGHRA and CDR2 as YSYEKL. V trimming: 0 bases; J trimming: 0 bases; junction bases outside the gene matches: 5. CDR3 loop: CASSQDLLAASTDTQYF. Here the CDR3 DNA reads TGCGCCAGCAGCCAAGATTTACTAGCGGCTAGCACAGATACGCAGTATTTT.

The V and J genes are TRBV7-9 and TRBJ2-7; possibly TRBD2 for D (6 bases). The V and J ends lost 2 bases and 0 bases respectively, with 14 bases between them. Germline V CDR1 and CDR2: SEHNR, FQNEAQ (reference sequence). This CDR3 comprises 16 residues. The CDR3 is CASSLFGRESSYEQYF. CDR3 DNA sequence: TGTGCCAGCAGCTTATTCGGGCGGGAATCCTCCTACGAGCAGTACTTC.

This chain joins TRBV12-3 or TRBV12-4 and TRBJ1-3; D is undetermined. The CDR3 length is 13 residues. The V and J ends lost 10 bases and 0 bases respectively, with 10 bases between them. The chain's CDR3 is CATRPSSGNTIYF. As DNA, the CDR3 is TGTGCCACCAGGCCGAGCTCTGGAAACACCATATATTTT.

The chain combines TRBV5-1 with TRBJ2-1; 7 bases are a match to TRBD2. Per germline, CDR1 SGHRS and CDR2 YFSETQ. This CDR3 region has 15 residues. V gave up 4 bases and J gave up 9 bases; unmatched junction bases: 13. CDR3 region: CASSLGGGALGEQFF. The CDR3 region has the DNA TGCGCCAGCAGCCTCGGCGGGGGAGCGCTAGGTGAGCAGTTCTTC.

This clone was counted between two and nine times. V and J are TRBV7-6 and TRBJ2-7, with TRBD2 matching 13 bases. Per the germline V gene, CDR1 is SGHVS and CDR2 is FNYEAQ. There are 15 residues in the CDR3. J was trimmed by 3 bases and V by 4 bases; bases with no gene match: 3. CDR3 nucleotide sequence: TGTGCCAGCAGCTCCGGGACTAGCGGGAACTACGAGCAGTACTTC. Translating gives CASSSGTSGNYEQYF.

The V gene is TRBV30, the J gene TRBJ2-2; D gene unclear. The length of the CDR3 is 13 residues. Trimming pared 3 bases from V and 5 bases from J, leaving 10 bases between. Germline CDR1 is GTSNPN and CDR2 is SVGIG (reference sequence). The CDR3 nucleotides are TGTGCCTGGAGACCACTTCTTACCGGGGAGCTGTTTTTT. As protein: CAWRPLLTGELFF.

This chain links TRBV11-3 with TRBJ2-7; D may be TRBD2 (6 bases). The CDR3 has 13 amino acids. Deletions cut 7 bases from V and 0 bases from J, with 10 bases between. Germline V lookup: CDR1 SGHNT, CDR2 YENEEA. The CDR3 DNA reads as TGTGCCAGCAACGCGGGGAGCTCCTACGAGCAGTACTTC. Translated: CASNAGSSYEQYF.

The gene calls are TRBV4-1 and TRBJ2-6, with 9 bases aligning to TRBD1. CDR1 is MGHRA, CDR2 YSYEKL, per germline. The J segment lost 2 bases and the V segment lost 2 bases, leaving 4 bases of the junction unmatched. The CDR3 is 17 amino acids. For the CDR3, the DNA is TGCGCCAGCAGCCAAACAGGGGGCTTGGCTGGGGCCAACGTCCTGACTTTC. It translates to CASSQTGGLAGANVLTF.

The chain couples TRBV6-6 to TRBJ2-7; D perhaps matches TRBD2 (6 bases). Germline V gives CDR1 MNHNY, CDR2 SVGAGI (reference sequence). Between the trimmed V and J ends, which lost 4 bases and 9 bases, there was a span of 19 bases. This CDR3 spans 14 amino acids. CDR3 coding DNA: TGTGCCAGCAGTTTTCCCCCGGGAGCAAGGCCGCAGTACTTC. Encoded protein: CASSFPPGARPQYF.